What follows are 22 T cell receptor beta chains derived from one specimen sequenced in a study of cytomegalovirus exposure and HLA in healthy donors. PCR employed 60 Vbeta and 13 Jbeta primers. Profiled with immunoSEQ multiplex PCR; TCRdb holds only in-frame clones, not every one. The sample carries roughly 130,000 clones, approximately 78% recorded once. The sequenced sample consisted of PBMCs. The source of these receptors is a woman in her 40s in good health and CMV-seropositive.

This clone was seen more than once but under ten times. This chain links TRBV27 with TRBJ1-1; 8 bases match TRBD1. Germline loops: CDR1 MNHEY, CDR2 SMNVEV (reference sequence). V trimming: 5 bases; J trimming: 0 bases; junction bases outside the gene matches: 5. The CDR3 spans 15 residues. CDR3 coding DNA: TGTGCCAGCAGTAGGGGACAGGCTGTGAACACTGAAGCTTTCTTT. It translates to CASSRGQAVNTEAFF.

The rearrangement links TRBV28 to TRBJ1-2; D uncertain. Germline V gene data show CDR1 as MDHEN and CDR2 as SYDVKM. The ends were cut back, 7 bases at V and 2 bases at J, with 8 bases in the middle. The CDR3 loop spans 12 amino acids. CDR3 in amino acids: CASTGWNYGYTF. In DNA, the CDR3 is TGTGCCAGCACGGGGTGGAACTATGGCTACACCTTC.

The chain combines TRBV25-1 with TRBJ2-7; D possibly corresponds to TRBD2 (6 bases). The germline V and J ends were trimmed by 1 base and 3 bases, with 13 bases remaining between them. CDR1 is MGHDK and CDR2 is SYGVNS in the germline V gene. The CDR3 has 15 residues. This chain's CDR3 is CASSESKRRGYEQYF. The CDR3 DNA follows: TGTGCCAGCAGTGAATCAAAGAGGAGGGGCTACGAGCAGTACTTC.

The V and J genes are TRBV6-5 and TRBJ2-7, with a weak D call TRBD2 (7 bases). Germline CDR1 is MNHEY and CDR2 is SVGAGI. The CDR3 extends over 11 amino acids. V shed 10 bases and J shed 7 bases, with 14 bases lying between them. The CDR3: CATQEGGEQYF. For the CDR3, the DNA is TGTGCCACACAGGAGGGGGGGGAGCAGTACTTC.

The chain is built from TRBV29-1 and TRBJ2-2; the match to TRBD1 covers 10 bases. Germline CDR1 SQVTM, CDR2 ANQGSEA. This CDR3 has 15 amino acids. Losses at the gene ends were 6 bases for V and 6 bases for J; bases not matched to a gene: 10. Here the CDR3 reads CSVKGQGKWAGELFF. In nucleotides, the CDR3 is TGCAGCGTGAAGGGACAGGGGAAATGGGCCGGGGAGCTGTTTTTT.

The CDR3 is CASSLGHPSTQYF. The CDR3 DNA is TGTGCCAGCAGCTTGGGACACCCCTCGACCCAGTACTTC. J is TRBJ2-5 and V is TRBV5-5; D unresolved. CDR3 length: 13 residues. Deletions cut 0 bases from V and 7 bases from J, with 10 bases between. Germline V gene sequence: CDR1 SGHKS, CDR2 YYEKEE (reference sequence).

CDR3 DNA sequence: TGTGCCAGCAGCTCGGGAGGGGAGCAGTTCTTC. Translated: CASSSGGEQFF. The J gene is TRBJ2-1, the V gene TRBV6-1, with 8 bases lining up with TRBD2. Germline lookup yields CDR1 MNHNS and CDR2 SASEGT. Trimming at V came to 6 bases and at J to 10 bases, leaving 2 bases not matched to a gene. The CDR3 runs 11 residues.

The gene calls are TRBV5-6 and TRBJ1-2; TRBD1 matches 7 bases. Trimming at V came to 4 bases and at J to 3 bases, leaving 9 bases not matched to a gene. In germline, CDR1 is SGHDT, CDR2 YYEEEE. The CDR3 spans 15 residues. DNA of the CDR3: TGTGCCAGCAGCACCACAGGGGTATCTTACTATGGCTACACCTTC. Translation: CASSTTGVSYYGYTF. Using reference TRBV5-6 and TRBJ1-2 for the parts outside the CDR3, the full variable domain is DAGVTQSPTHLIKTRGQQVTLRCSPKSGHDTVSWYQQALGQGPQFIFQYYEEEERQRGNFPDRFSGHQFPNYSSELNVNALLLGDSALYLCASSTTGVSYYGYTFGSGTRLTVV.

The rearrangement links TRBV29-1 to TRBJ2-7; TRBD1 aligns across 10 bases. Germline V gene data show CDR1 as SQVTM and CDR2 as ANQGSEA. The V segment lost 6 bases and the J segment 7 bases; nucleotides outside the gene matches: 6. The CDR3 is made up of 12 amino acids. The CDR3 DNA reads TGCAGCGTCGGCCCGGGACAGGGGGAGCAGTACTTC. It translates to CSVGPGQGEQYF.

The CDR3 DNA reads as TGCGCCAGCCTTGAGGGATCTAGCGAGTGCACAGATACGCAGTATTTT. Translating it yields CASLEGSSECTDTQYF. V and J are TRBV10-1 and TRBJ2-3, with TRBD2 as a possible D gene (6 bases). Trimming cost V 8 bases and J 1 base, with 19 bases left between them. Germline values: CDR1 WNHNN, CDR2 SYGVQD (reference sequence). This CDR3 spans 16 amino acids.

The chain combines TRBV30 with TRBJ1-1, with D hard to call. CDR1 and CDR2 (germline): GTSNPN, SVGIG (reference sequence). The CDR3 length is 12 residues. V lost 5 bases to trimming and J lost 7 bases, with 14 bases between them. CDR3 DNA sequence: TGTGCCTGGGGTAAGCTGGCAGGTGAAGCTTTCTTT. Protein sequence: CAWGKLAGEAFF.

The V call is TRBV18, the J call TRBJ2-1; no clear D. The V gene lost 2 bases and the J gene lost 7 bases, with 9 bases spanning the gap. The germline V gene encodes CDR1 KGHSH and CDR2 LQKENI. The CDR3 sequence is 13 residues long. The CDR3 loop is CASSPELPNEQFF. The CDR3 DNA follows: TGTGCCAGCTCACCAGAGCTTCCTAATGAGCAGTTCTTC.

This rearrangement joins TRBV25-1 to TRBJ2-3; TRBD2 aligns across 12 bases. CDR1 and CDR2 from the germline V gene are MGHDK and SYGVNS. This CDR3 contains 14 residues. The V segment lost 6 bases and the J segment 7 bases; nucleotides outside the gene matches: 5. The CDR3 here is CASRSSGRANTQYF. CDR3 DNA sequence: TGTGCCAGCAGATCTAGCGGGAGGGCGAATACGCAGTATTTT.

The chain joins TRBV6-6 to TRBJ2-1; TRBD2 matches at 7 bases. The CDR3 is made up of 14 amino acids. Germline CDR1 and CDR2: MNHNY and SVGAGI (reference sequence). The ends lost 6 bases at V and 10 bases at J; junction bases unmatched: 12. The CDR3 sequence: CASRPLMGRGEQFF. DNA of the CDR3: TGTGCCAGCAGACCCCTTATGGGGAGGGGAGAGCAGTTCTTC.

This clone has a count of ten or more. The DNA for the CDR3 is TGTGCCAGCAGCTTGGAGACAGGGGATGAAAAACTGTTTTTT. Translating gives CASSLETGDEKLFF. V is TRBV5-4 and J is TRBJ1-4; 8 nucleotides align to TRBD1. CDR3 length: 14 residues. Per germline, CDR1 SGHNT and CDR2 YYREEE (reference sequence). Losses at the gene ends were 0 bases for V and 6 bases for J; bases not matched to a gene: 1.

This chain links TRBV27 with TRBJ1-1, with D unresolved. CDR1 MNHEY and CDR2 SMNVEV come from the germline V gene (reference sequence). The CDR3 has 14 residues. The germline V and J ends were trimmed by 8 bases and 1 base, with 14 bases remaining between them. This CDR3 is CASFPWRENTEAFF. As DNA, the CDR3 is TGTGCCAGCTTCCCCTGGCGGGAGAACACTGAAGCTTTCTTT.

About this clone: The junction differs from germline at one of its ends, possibly a read error. The rearrangement uses TRBV7-7 and TRBJ2-2, with 14 bases that match TRBD2. CDR1 SSHAT and CDR2 FNYEAQ come from the germline V gene (reference sequence). CDR3 size: 16 residues. CDR3 nucleotide sequence: TGTGCTAGCAGCCCCGGGACTAGCGGGAGTAGAGGGGAGCTGTTTTTT. It encodes CASSPGTSGSRGELFF.

The chain has TRBV6-6 and TRBJ2-1; TRBD2 is a possible D gene (5 bases). The CDR3 totals 12 residues. CDR1 MNHNY and CDR2 SVGAGI come from the germline V gene (reference sequence). V lost 8 bases to trimming and J lost 9 bases, with 14 bases between them. The CDR3 region has the DNA TGTGCCAGCGAGAATAGCGAGGCTGAGCAGTTCTTC. Its translation: CASENSEAEQFF.

The rearrangement joins TRBV9 to TRBJ2-5, with D perhaps matching TRBD2 (5 bases). The V gene's germline CDR1 is SGDLS and CDR2 YYNGEE. This CDR3 is built from 15 residues. V was cut by 0 bases and J by 2 bases, with 11 bases left in between. The CDR3 DNA is TGTGCCAGCAGCGTAGCTGGGGAGACACAAGAGACCCAGTACTTC. This translates into CASSVAGETQETQYF. Looking up the rest from reference TRBV9 and TRBJ2-5 gives the full variable domain: DSGVTQTPKHLITATGQRVTLRCSPRSGDLSVYWYQQSLDQGLQFLIQYYNGEERAKGNILERFSAQQFPDLHSELNLSSLELGDSALYFCASSVAGETQETQYFGPGTRLLVL.

The J gene is TRBJ2-7, the V gene TRBV5-8; D not resolved. Germline assignment: CDR1 SGHTS and CDR2 YDEGEE. CDR3 length: 10 amino acids. Trimming took 7 bases from V and 3 from J, leaving 5 bases between them. For the CDR3, the DNA is TGTGCCAGCGGAGACTACGAGCAGTACTTC. Its protein is CASGDYEQYF.

The CDR3, as DNA: TGTGCCAGCAGCGGAGCCGGGCAGGGGAACACTGAAGCTTTCTTT. It yields the protein CASSGAGQGNTEAFF. The chain links TRBV5-4 to TRBJ1-1; a possible D gene is TRBD1 (5 bases). Germline lookup yields CDR1 SGHNT and CDR2 YYREEE (reference sequence). The CDR3 loop spans 15 amino acids. V was clipped by 4 bases and J by 1 base, with 14 bases between them.

The chain links TRBV5-4 to TRBJ2-5, with 8 bases aligning to TRBD1. The CDR3 extends over 15 amino acids. V dropped 1 base and J dropped 7; count of bases not matched to a gene: 9. Germline V gene sequence: CDR1 SGHNT, CDR2 YYREEE (reference sequence). This CDR3 is CASSLSTGAMGTQYF. CDR3 DNA: TGTGCCAGCAGCTTGTCGACAGGGGCGATGGGGACCCAGTACTTC. Using reference TRBV5-4 and TRBJ2-5 for the parts outside the CDR3, the full variable domain is ETGVTQSPTHLIKTRGQQVTLRCSSQSGHNTVSWYQQALGQGPQFIFQYYREEENGRGNFPPRFSGLQFPNYSSELNVNALELDDSALYLCASSLSTGAMGTQYFGPGTRLLVL.